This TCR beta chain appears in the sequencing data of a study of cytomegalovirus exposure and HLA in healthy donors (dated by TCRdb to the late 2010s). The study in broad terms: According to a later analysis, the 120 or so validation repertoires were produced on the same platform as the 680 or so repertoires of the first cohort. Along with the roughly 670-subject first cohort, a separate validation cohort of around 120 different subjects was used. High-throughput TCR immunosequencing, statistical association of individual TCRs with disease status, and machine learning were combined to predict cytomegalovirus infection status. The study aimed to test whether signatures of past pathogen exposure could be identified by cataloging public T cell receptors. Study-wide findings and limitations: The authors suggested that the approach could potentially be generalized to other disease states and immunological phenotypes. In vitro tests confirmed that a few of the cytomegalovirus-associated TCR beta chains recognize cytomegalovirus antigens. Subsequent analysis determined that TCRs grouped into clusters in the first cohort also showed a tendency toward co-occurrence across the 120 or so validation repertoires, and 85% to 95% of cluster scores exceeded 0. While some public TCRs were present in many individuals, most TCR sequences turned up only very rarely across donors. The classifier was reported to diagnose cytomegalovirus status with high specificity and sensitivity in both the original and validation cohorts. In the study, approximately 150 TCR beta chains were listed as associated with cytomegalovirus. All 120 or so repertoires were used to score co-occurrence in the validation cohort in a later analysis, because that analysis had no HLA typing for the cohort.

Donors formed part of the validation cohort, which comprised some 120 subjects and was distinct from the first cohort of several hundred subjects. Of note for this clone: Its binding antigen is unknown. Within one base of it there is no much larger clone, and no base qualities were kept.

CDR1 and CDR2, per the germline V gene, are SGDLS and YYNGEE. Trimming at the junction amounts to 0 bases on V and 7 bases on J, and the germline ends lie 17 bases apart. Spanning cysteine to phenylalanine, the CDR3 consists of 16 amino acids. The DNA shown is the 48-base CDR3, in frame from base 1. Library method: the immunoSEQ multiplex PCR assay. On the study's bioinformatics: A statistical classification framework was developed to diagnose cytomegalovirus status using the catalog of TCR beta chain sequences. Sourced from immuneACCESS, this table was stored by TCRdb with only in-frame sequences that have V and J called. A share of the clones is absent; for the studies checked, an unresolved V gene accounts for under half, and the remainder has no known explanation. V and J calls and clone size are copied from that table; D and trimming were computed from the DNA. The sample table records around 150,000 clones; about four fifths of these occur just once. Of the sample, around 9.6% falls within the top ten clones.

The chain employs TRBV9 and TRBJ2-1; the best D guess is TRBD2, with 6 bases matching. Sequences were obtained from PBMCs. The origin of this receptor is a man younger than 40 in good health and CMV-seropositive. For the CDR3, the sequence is CASSVAVGGGQNEQFF. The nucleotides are TGTGCCAGCAGCGTAGCTGTTGGGGGAGGCCAAAATGAGCAGTTCTTC.